This passage covers 16 T cell receptor beta chains from one sample sequenced in a study of T cell repertoires in cytomegalovirus infection (dated by TCRdb to the late 2010s). The instrument given in TCRdb is Illumina HiSeq 1500. The raw public reads went through TCRdb reprocessing: fastp at Q25, MiXCR clone calling, in-frame beta chains kept. Rows are combined by CDR3 protein, so each entry shows the most common genes and DNA. Present in this sample are 350,000 to 500,000 distinct CDR3 sequences, approximately 31% of which were seen just once. The ten biggest clones cover roughly an eighth of the sample. The sample taken for sequencing was PBMCs. Receptors were obtained from a human donor in good health (CMV status not recorded). Some clones in this sample may be carry-over from other donors' samples.

As for this clonotype: Relative to the germline gene, one junction end is altered; a read error may explain this. V gene TRBV5-3 combines with J gene TRBJ2-3; D not resolved. TRBV5-3 is given ORF status, its function remaining uncertain. The CDR3 is 12 residues long. The DNA for the CDR3 is TGTGCCAGCAGCTCACAGTTAGATACGCAGTATTTT. Amino acid sequence: CASSSQLDTQYF.

The genes are TRBV6-2 or TRBV6-3 and TRBJ1-1; D call uncertain. CDR3 length: 13 amino acids. CDR1 is MNHEY and CDR2 is SVGEGT in the germline V gene. Trimming stripped 7 bases from V and 0 bases from J, with 9 bases between. The CDR3 region has the DNA TGTGCCAGCATATCCCCCCTGAACACTGAAGCTTTCTTT. Translation: CASISPLNTEAFF.

The V gene is TRBV15, the J gene TRBJ1-1; D unresolved. V gave up 0 bases and J gave up 1 base, with 9 bases separating them. This CDR3 region has 15 residues. CDR1 LNHNV and CDR2 YYDKDF come from the germline V gene (reference sequence). This chain's CDR3 is CATSRDYGQNTEAFF. In nucleotides, the CDR3 is TGTGCCACCAGCAGAGATTACGGGCAGAACACTGAAGCTTTCTTT.

This clonotype was found a few times. This sequence joins TRBV4-1 and TRBJ1-3; 8 bases line up with TRBD1. V was clipped by 4 bases and J by 0 bases; unmatched bases: 5. This CDR3 is built from 16 residues. Germline CDR1 is MGHRA and CDR2 is YSYEKL. The CDR3: CASSPDGQGSGNTIYF. The DNA of the CDR3 is TGCGCCAGCAGCCCCGATGGACAGGGCTCTGGAAACACCATATATTTT.

As to this clonotype: At one end the junction does not follow the germline gene, possibly because of a read error. V gene TRBV7-2 combines with J gene TRBJ2-2; tentative D call: TRBD1 (6 bases). Germline V lookup: CDR1 SGHTA, CDR2 FQGNSA. The CDR3 covers 15 residues. The CDR3 loop reads CASSLADSITGELFW. The CDR3, as DNA: TGTGCCAGCAGCTTAGCGGACAGCATCACCGGGGAGCTGTTTTGG.

The chain recombines TRBV4-3 with TRBJ2-1, with 7 bases fitting TRBD1. The CDR3 sequence is 15 residues long. Germline-derived CDR1 and CDR2 are LGHNA and YSLEER. J lost 9 bases, V lost 0 bases, and 8 bases had no gene match. CDR3 DNA sequence: TGCGCCAGCAGCCAAGATGAAAGGGGGCACGGTGAGCAGTTCTTC. It specifies CASSQDERGHGEQFF.

The chain employs TRBV2 and TRBJ1-5; no definite D call. Germline CDR1 and CDR2: SNHLY and FYNNEI. V was pared by 7 bases and J by 4 bases, with 8 bases between. There are 12 residues in the CDR3. The CDR3 sequence is CASNNPNQPQHF. DNA for the CDR3: TGTGCCAGCAACAACCCGAATCAGCCCCAGCATTTT.

V is TRBV6-5 and J is TRBJ1-2; possible D gene TRBD1, 6 bases. Germline V gene lookup returns CDR1 MNHEY and CDR2 SVGAGI. There are 13 residues in the CDR3. With 2 bases removed from V and 6 bases from J, the gap between germline ends came to 10 bases. CDR3 amino acids: CASSYNRANGYTF. CDR3 sequence (DNA): TGTGCCAGCAGTTACAACAGGGCCAATGGCTACACCTTC.

This clonotype was seen a few times. CDR3 sequence reads: CASSLRTGGLSSYNEQFF. In nucleotides, the CDR3 is TGTGCCAGCAGCTTAAGGACAGGGGGCTTATCCTCCTACAATGAGCAGTTCTTC. The J gene is TRBJ2-1, the V gene TRBV11-2, with 11 bases identical to TRBD1. CDR1 and CDR2 from the germline V gene are SGHAT and FQNNGV. Trimming removed 2 bases from V and 0 bases from J; junction bases left unmatched: 6. CDR3 length: 18 residues.

The chain links TRBV29-1 to TRBJ2-5; D tentatively reads TRBD1 or TRBD2 (5 bases each). Deletions cut 4 bases from V and 0 bases from J, with 9 bases between. CDR3 length: 13 amino acids. CDR1 and CDR2 from the germline V gene are SQVTM and ANQGSEA. As DNA, the CDR3 is TGCAGCGTTGTTCGGGGACACCAAGAGACCCAGTACTTC. This gives the protein CSVVRGHQETQYF.

The sample holds many counts of this clonotype. The chain joins TRBV7-2 to TRBJ1-2; a weak D match, TRBD1 (5 bases). The germline CDR1 and CDR2 sequences are SGHTA and FQGNSA. CDR3 length: 13 amino acids. V was clipped by 2 bases and J by 6 bases, with 10 bases between them. Here the CDR3 DNA reads TGTGCCAGCAGCTTAAGGCAGGGCAATGGCTACACCTTC. Its translation is CASSLRQGNGYTF.

This clonotype was picked up one time. The chain carries TRBV11-2 and TRBJ2-3, with 16 nucleotides matching TRBD2. The CDR3 has 18 amino acids. The V gene end was trimmed by 4 bases and the J gene end by 3 bases; junction bases not matched to a gene: 7. The germline V gene encodes CDR1 SGHAT and CDR2 FQNNGV. This chain's CDR3 is CASSSGTSGGAMTDTQYF. CDR3 in DNA: TGTGCCAGCAGCTCCGGGACTAGCGGGGGGGCGATGACAGATACGCAGTATTTT.

To note about this clonotype: Germline and junction disagree at one end, which may indicate a read error. CDR3 amino acids: CASRLGGRVDQPQHF. The CDR3 DNA reads as TGTGCCAGCAGGTTAGGCGGCAGGGTGGATCAGCCCCAGCATTTT. J is TRBJ1-5 and V is TRBV5-1; a possible D gene is TRBD1 (5 bases). Germline CDR1 and CDR2: SGHRS and YFSETQ. The CDR3 totals 15 residues.

In its sample, this clonotype was seen a few times. The chain couples TRBV5-1 to TRBJ2-2, with 8 bases matching TRBD2. Unmatched junction bases numbered 8, after V lost 4 bases and J lost 6 bases. Germline V gene lookup returns CDR1 SGHRS and CDR2 YFSETQ. The length of the CDR3 is 15 residues. This CDR3 is CASSPGLEVAGELFF. The CDR3 region has the DNA TGCGCCAGCAGCCCGGGACTAGAGGTTGCCGGGGAGCTGTTTTTT.

This clonotype appeared once. A much larger clone is a single base away; this may be a read error. Likely a read error: the CDR3 ends without its conserved phenylalanine or tryptophan. The chain combines TRBV7-2 with TRBJ2-7, with 7 bases that match TRBD2. Germline trimming cut 7 bases from V and 6 bases from J; bases unmatched to any gene: 12. CDR3 length equals 14 residues. The germline CDR1 and CDR2 sequences are SGHTA and FQGNSA. The CDR3 nucleotides read TGTGCCAGCACCATTACGGGGGGAAGGACCGAGCAGTACTTA. As protein: CASTITGGRTEQYL.

For this clonotype: This likely comes from a read error, as the CDR3 has no conserved phenylalanine or tryptophan at its end. The chain has TRBV10-3 and TRBJ1-5, with TRBD1 identical over 9 bases. This CDR3 comprises 16 residues. The V gene's germline CDR1 is ENHRY and CDR2 SYGVKD. V shed 2 bases, J shed 3 bases, and the junction held 5 bases outside the gene matches. CDR3 DNA: TGTGCCATCAGTGAGCGGACAGGGGAAGTCAATCAGCCCCAGCATTTG. Amino acid sequence: CAISERTGEVNQPQHL.